A selection of T cell receptor beta chains follows, all from one sample in a study of blood T cell repertoires in COVID-19. Clones were sequenced by immunoSEQ multiplex PCR, and TCRdb holds only the in-frame ones, with some missing. The sample gives approximately 150,000 clones, 81% of which show up once; about 5.3% is in the top ten. What was sequenced was PBMCs or T cells enriched from blood (not recorded which). Receptor source: a woman aged 35 to 49 with acute COVID-19. CDR3s include the opening cysteine and the closing phenylalanine or tryptophan. Fields, in order: D gene, clone size, J gene, CDR3 length, V gene, CDR3 DNA, CDR3 protein. D genes are given only for firm matches. Some rows mark clone size as missing; the rest say once, few, many or name a class of expanded clone.

>NA|NA|TRBJ1-1|14|TRBV19
TGTGCCAGTAGGTATTTCGGGTTGAACACTGAAGCTTTCTTT
CASRYFGLNTEAFF
>NA|NA|TRBJ1-2|15|TRBV5-8
TGTGCCAGCAGCAAGACAGGAGGGGGGGCCTATGGCTACACCTTC
CASSKTGGGAYGYTF
>NA|NA|TRBJ1-1|15|TRBV3-1/TRBV3-2
TGTGCCAGCAGCCAAGGCAATGGCCTAGTGGGAGGAGCTTTCTTT
CASSQGNGLVGGAFF
>NA|NA|TRBJ1-2|13|TRBV20-1
TGCAGTGCTAGTAACACCGTCCTGGATGGCTACACCTTC
CSASNTVLDGYTF
>TRBD2|few|TRBJ2-1|16|TRBV4-2
TGTGCCAGCAGCCAATCTCTAGCGGGAGGAGAAAGTGAGCAGTTCTTC
CASSQSLAGGESEQFF
>NA|NA|TRBJ1-2|15|TRBV27
TGTGCCAGCAGTTTTAGTAGTCGGCCAGGGGATGGCTACACCTTC
CASSFSSRPGDGYTF
>TRBD1|NA|TRBJ1-2|17|TRBV19
TGTGCCAGTAGTAAACGACAGGGTAGTTCTCTATCCTATGGCTACACCTTC
CASSKRQGSSLSYGYTF
>TRBD2|NA|TRBJ2-1|19|TRBV12-5
TGTGCTAGTGGTTTAATATTAGTCAGAAGACTAGCGGGAGGCAATGAGCAGTTCTTC
CASGLILVRRLAGGNEQFF
>NA|NA|TRBJ1-5|18|TRBV4-1
TGCGCCAGCAGCCAAGTTGGGACAAACCCTTATAGCAATCAGCCCCAGCATTTT
CASSQVGTNPYSNQPQHF
>NA|NA|TRBJ2-1|14|TRBV5-6
TGTGCCAGCCAATTTTTCACAGGGATGCGGGAGCAGTTCTTC
CASQFFTGMREQFF